Each of the 3 T cell receptor beta chains below was sequenced from the same sample in a study of beta chain features in type 1 diabetes. Sequenced material consisted of expressed TCRB transcripts (all of the isolated RNA was reverse transcribed). Some clones are missing from TCRdb's copy, which holds only in-frame ones; the method was immunoSEQ multiplex PCR. The profile shows some 360,000 clones, around a fifth of them singletons. The sequenced sample was naive CD4+ T cells from blood. The source is a woman between 18 and 30 years old in good health.

This clone has only a few counts. The V and J genes are TRBV5-6 and TRBJ2-5; 11 bases are a match to TRBD2. Matching the DNA end better, TRBJ2-7 makes the J call doubtful. The CDR3 has 15 residues. Germline V gene lookup returns CDR1 SGHDT and CDR2 YYEEEE. The CDR3 DNA reads TGTGCCAGCGGCATGACTAGCGGGAACACCTACGAGCAGTACTTC. It codes for CASGMTSGNTYEQYF.

The genes are TRBV7-9 and TRBJ2-1; the match to TRBD2 covers 10 bases. The germline gives CDR1 SEHNR, CDR2 FQNEAQ (reference sequence). The CDR3 consists of 13 residues. V was clipped by 5 bases and J by 9 bases; unmatched bases: 4. The CDR3 DNA follows: TGTGCCAGCAGCCCTAGCGGGGGCATTGAGCAGTTCTTC. As protein: CASSPSGGIEQFF.

V gene TRBV11-1 combines with J gene TRBJ2-1; 7 positions match TRBD1. In germline, CDR1 is SGHAT, CDR2 FQDESV (reference sequence). The CDR3 has 13 amino acids. The V and J ends lost 5 bases and 7 bases, in that order; junction bases with no gene match: 5. CDR3 amino acids: CASSIQQGNEQFF. Written as DNA, the CDR3 is TGTGCCAGCAGCATACAACAGGGGAATGAGCAGTTCTTC. Looking up the rest from reference TRBV11-1 and TRBJ2-1 gives the full variable domain: EAEVAQSPRYKITEKSQAVAFWCDPISGHATLYWYRQILGQGPELLVQFQDESVVDDSQLPKDRFSAERLKGVDSTLKIQPAELGDSAMYLCASSIQQGNEQFFGPGTRLTVL.